Described below is a single T cell receptor beta chain sequence and its context. Germline CDR1 and CDR2: LNHDA and SQIVND (reference sequence). V lost 6 bases and J 1 base, leaving 19 bases between the germline ends. The CDR3 covers 18 residues. This sample is part of a study of technical replicates of blood from a few donors. Profiling relied on immunoSEQ multiplex PCR, and the TCRdb table lists in-frame clones only, not all of them. The profile covers 90,000 to 100,000 clones, with 95% to 97% appearing a single time and about 0.34% taken by the ten largest. This TCR came from a human donor in good health. The chain couples TRBV19 to TRBJ2-6, with a weak D call TRBD1 (5 bases). Sequencing used T cells isolated from PBMCs. The CDR3 DNA is TGTGCCAGTAGCCCCACCAGGGTTACCCCATCTGGGGCCAACGTCCTGACTTTC. It encodes CASSPTRVTPSGANVLTF.